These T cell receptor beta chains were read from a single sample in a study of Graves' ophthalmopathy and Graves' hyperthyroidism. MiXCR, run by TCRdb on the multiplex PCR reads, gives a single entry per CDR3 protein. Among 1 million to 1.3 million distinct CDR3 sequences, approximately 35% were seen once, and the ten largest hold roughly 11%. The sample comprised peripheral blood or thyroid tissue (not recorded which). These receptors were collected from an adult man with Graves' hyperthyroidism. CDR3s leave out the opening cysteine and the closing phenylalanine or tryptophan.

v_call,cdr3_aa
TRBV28,ASSLGHRVEQY
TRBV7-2,ASSYSMAHQPQH
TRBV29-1,SATYKQAF
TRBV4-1,ASSHVPGDYEQY
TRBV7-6,ASSSQGEYGYT
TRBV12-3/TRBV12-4,ASSLTSPNYEQY
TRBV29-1,SVGPMNTEAF
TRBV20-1,SARWASYEQY
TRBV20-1,SARESDRAGANVLT
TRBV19,ASSILRKPADDNEQF
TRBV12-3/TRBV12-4,ASSPGPLGPQH
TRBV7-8,ASSSRTELIGAF
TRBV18,ASSHTGTGNQPQH
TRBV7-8,ASTQGLAGGGYEQY
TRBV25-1,ASRHQDRGASPLH
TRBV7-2,ASSLLQSEANVLT
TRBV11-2,ASSFGPETQY
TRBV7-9,ASSSPNPGDGYT
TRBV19,TSSNRGKDYEQY
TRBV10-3,AISETGPNQPQH
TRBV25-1,ASGAFGNSPLH
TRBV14,ASSQQDWNTEAF
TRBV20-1,SARPGFLSAGNTIY
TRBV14,ASSAGKFGGYT
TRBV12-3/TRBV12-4,ASSLDSNNQPQH
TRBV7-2,ASSLRAESNYGYT
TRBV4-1,ASSQGLGQGGNTEAF
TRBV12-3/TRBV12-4,ASSYPRGPQH
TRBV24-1,ATSDSPGGKLETQY
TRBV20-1,SAKTGTEKLF
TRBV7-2,ASSSANPGDQPQH
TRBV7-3,ASSLGRGPNYGYT
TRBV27,ASSQTSGNTGELF
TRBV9,ASRGGESSEKLF
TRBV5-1,ASSFRPGQGEPQH
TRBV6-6,ASSPGGQAF
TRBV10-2,ASSYPPREQY
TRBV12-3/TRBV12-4,ASSEQGYYGYT
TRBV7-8,ASSPRLAAIYEQY
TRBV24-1,ATSGGGTNVLT
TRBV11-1,ASSSRSRWETQY